Each of the 21 T cell receptor beta chains below was sequenced from the same sample in a study of cytomegalovirus exposure and HLA in healthy donors. PCR was performed using 60 Vbeta and 13 Jbeta primers. Clones were sequenced by immunoSEQ multiplex PCR, and TCRdb holds only the in-frame ones, with some missing. This sample has under 150,000 clones, with 82% found just once. The sample was PBMCs. The receptors derive from a boy aged 5 to 17 in good health and CMV-seronegative.

This clone showed up just a few times. The rearrangement links TRBV4-3 to TRBJ1-1; possibly TRBD1 for D (5 bases). This CDR3 has 15 residues. Germline CDR1 and CDR2: LGHNA and YSLEER. V dropped 4 bases and J dropped 0 bases, with 12 bases sitting between them. This CDR3 reads CASSLGRVLNTEAFF. As DNA, the CDR3 is TGCGCCAGCAGCCTGGGCAGGGTCCTGAACACTGAAGCTTTCTTT.

The V and J genes are TRBV4-1 and TRBJ2-1; 7 bases are shared with TRBD2. Germline CDR1 is MGHRA and CDR2 is YSYEKL. The length of the CDR3 is 16 residues. V shed 3 bases, J shed 10 bases, and the junction held 15 bases outside the gene matches. The CDR3 loop reads CASSHYGLEAKDEQFF. CDR3 sequence (DNA): TGCGCCAGCAGCCATTACGGACTAGAGGCCAAGGACGAGCAGTTCTTC.

This chain uses TRBV4-2 with TRBJ2-3; TRBD2 agrees at 8 bases. This CDR3 is built from 15 residues. The germline V gene encodes CDR1 LGHNA and CDR2 YNFKEQ. V shed 4 bases and J 4 bases; nucleotides not matched to a gene: 7. The CDR3 coding sequence is TGTGCCAGCAGCCCTCCGGGACTAGGGGCAGATACGCAGTATTTT. Translating it yields CASSPPGLGADTQYF.

This clone was picked up one time. The chain carries TRBV19 and TRBJ2-1, with D possibly TRBD2 on 7 matching bases. Trimming removed 7 bases from V and 10 bases from J, with 14 bases in between. The germline CDR1 and CDR2 sequences are LNHDA and SQIVND (reference sequence). The CDR3 length is 12 residues. The CDR3 DNA follows: TGTGCCAGTAAGAGAACGGGGGGCGAGCAGTTCTTC. It specifies CASKRTGGEQFF.

The CDR3 is CASSFGETQYF. The CDR3 DNA reads TGTGCCAGCAGCTTCGGGGAGACCCAGTACTTC. This chain joins TRBV11-3 and TRBJ2-5; no firm D call. This CDR3 is built from 11 residues. V was clipped by 3 bases and J by 5 bases, with 4 bases between them. CDR1 is SGHNT and CDR2 is YENEEA in the germline V gene. Full variable domain (rest looked up from reference TRBV11-3 and TRBJ2-5): EAGVVQSPRYKIIEKKQPVAFWCNPISGHNTLYWYLQNLGQGPELLIRYENEEAVDDSQLPKDRFSAERLKGVDSTLKIQPAELGDSAVYLCASSFGETQYFGPGTRLLVL.

This chain connects TRBV28 to TRBJ2-5; D possibly corresponds to TRBD2 (5 bases). There are 15 residues in the CDR3. Germline loops: CDR1 MDHEN, CDR2 SYDVKM. Trimming removed 5 bases at V and 5 bases at J, with 18 bases between. Written as DNA, the CDR3 is TGTGCCAGCAGTCCCGCGTCTAGCTGGAAGGAGACCCAGTACTTC. Amino acids: CASSPASSWKETQYF.

This clone occurred a few times. This chain joins TRBV27 and TRBJ2-3; D might be TRBD1 (6 bases). V gave up 4 bases and J gave up 7 bases, with 12 bases separating them. Per the germline V gene, CDR1 is MNHEY and CDR2 is SMNVEV (reference sequence). CDR3 length: 13 residues. The chain's CDR3 is CASSWTATNTQYF. Written as DNA, the CDR3 is TGTGCCAGCAGTTGGACAGCCACGAATACGCAGTATTTT.

The chain is built from TRBV29-1 and TRBJ2-1; 12 bases agree with TRBD2. J lost 5 bases, V lost 6 bases, and 17 bases had no gene match. The CDR3 is made up of 18 amino acids. The germline CDR1 and CDR2 sequences are SQVTM and ANQGSEA. DNA of the CDR3: TGCAGCGTGGCGGTTGGACTAGCGGGACCGGCGCGCCACAATGAGCAGTTCTTC. Residues: CSVAVGLAGPARHNEQFF.

V usage is TRBV11-3 and J usage is TRBJ2-1, with 10 nucleotides matching TRBD2. CDR1 and CDR2 (germline): SGHNT, YENEEA. The CDR3 length is 14 residues. Trimming cost V 3 bases and J 5 bases; bases outside gene matches: 1. The CDR3: CASSLGLANNEQFF. In DNA form, the CDR3 reads TGTGCCAGCAGCTTGGGACTAGCGAACAATGAGCAGTTCTTC.

This clone was seen just once. The chain couples TRBV4-1 to TRBJ1-5; D is unclear. The germline V and J ends were trimmed by 3 bases and 7 bases, with 10 bases remaining between them. The CDR3 extends over 13 amino acids. Looked up from germline, CDR1 is MGHRA and CDR2 is YSYEKL. This CDR3 is CASSQGSGQPQHF. CDR3 bases: TGCGCCAGCAGCCAGGGGTCGGGGCAGCCCCAGCATTTT.

The genes are TRBV18 and TRBJ2-2; D call uncertain. In germline, CDR1 is KGHSH, CDR2 LQKENI. This CDR3 spans 16 amino acids. V lost 1 base, J lost 5 bases, and 14 bases lay in between. This chain's CDR3 is CASSPLSGAETGELFF. The CDR3 DNA sequence: TGTGCCAGCTCACCACTTTCCGGAGCTGAAACCGGGGAGCTGTTTTTT.

This clone has more than one count but fewer than ten. The chain recombines TRBV7-2 with TRBJ2-1, with D unclear. The CDR3 length is 13 residues. CDR1 and CDR2 from the germline V gene are SGHTA and FQGNSA. V dropped 7 bases and J dropped 3 bases, with 10 bases sitting between them. CDR3: CASTPQVYNEQFF. CDR3 nucleotides: TGTGCCAGCACCCCCCAGGTCTACAATGAGCAGTTCTTC.

The rearrangement joins TRBV25-1 to TRBJ2-3, with unresolved D. V gave up 4 bases and J gave up 6 bases, with 14 bases separating them. Germline V gives CDR1 MGHDK, CDR2 SYGVNS. There are 14 residues in the CDR3. The CDR3 nucleotides are TGTGCCAGCAGTGCCCTAGACGCCGGGGATACGCAGTATTTT. Translated, it gives CASSALDAGDTQYF.

This clone was counted a single time. The rearrangement links TRBV6-5 to TRBJ1-1; TRBD1 might be the D (5 bases). Germline values: CDR1 MNHEY, CDR2 SVGAGI. The CDR3 consists of 13 residues. Deletions cut 9 bases from V and 8 bases from J, with 19 bases between. The chain's CDR3 is CASTGAGVKEAFF. The CDR3 region has the DNA TGTGCCAGTACCGGGGCGGGGGTGAAGGAAGCTTTCTTT.

The CDR3 sequence: CASSQEDRVDTEAFF. The CDR3 DNA reads TGCGCCAGCAGCCAGGAGGACAGGGTGGACACTGAAGCTTTCTTT. V is TRBV4-1 and J is TRBJ1-1; 8 bases line up with TRBD1. The V segment lost 3 bases and the J segment 3 bases; nucleotides outside the gene matches: 6. CDR1 is MGHRA and CDR2 is YSYEKL in the germline V gene. The CDR3 contains 15 residues.

The chain is built from TRBV4-1 and TRBJ2-5; TRBD2 matches at 16 bases. Per germline, CDR1 MGHRA and CDR2 YSYEKL. This CDR3 contains 18 residues. J lost 4 bases, V lost 4 bases, and 9 bases had no gene match. CDR3 in DNA: TGCGCCAGCAGCCGCGGGACTAGCGGGAGGGCCGCAGGAGAGACCCAGTACTTC. Its protein product is CASSRGTSGRAAGETQYF.

The CDR3 nucleotides read TGTGCTAGTGGTCATCCGGACAGTCAAGAGACCCAGTACTTC. Translating it yields CASGHPDSQETQYF. This sequence joins TRBV12-5 and TRBJ2-5, with D perhaps matching TRBD1 (6 bases). V lost 5 bases, J lost 2 bases, and 12 bases lay in between. Per germline, CDR1 LGHNT and CDR2 FRNRAP. The CDR3 is 14 amino acids. Filled out from reference TRBV12-5 and TRBJ2-5, the complete variable domain reads DARVTQTPRHKVTEMGQEVTMRCQPILGHNTVFWYRQTMMQGLELLAYFRNRAPLDDSGMPKDRFSAEMPDATLATLKIQPSEPRDSAVYFCASGHPDSQETQYFGPGTRLLVL.

CDR3 nucleotide sequence: TGTGCCAGCAGTTCTGACAGGGGGCCTACCTACGAGCAGTACTTC. Protein product: CASSSDRGPTYEQYF. The chain employs TRBV6-5 and TRBJ2-7; 10 nucleotides align to TRBD1. This CDR3 contains 15 residues. The germline CDR1 and CDR2 sequences are MNHEY and SVGAGI. V lost 4 bases to trimming and J lost 2 bases; unmatched junction nucleotides: 5.

V gene TRBV18 combines with J gene TRBJ2-1; D may be TRBD1 (5 bases). Germline V gives CDR1 KGHSH, CDR2 LQKENI. This CDR3 has 13 amino acids. With 3 bases removed from V and 9 bases from J, the gap between germline ends came to 12 bases. In DNA form, the CDR3 reads TGTGCCAGCTCACCCCTCTGGGGCCTTGAGCAGTTCTTC. Protein sequence: CASSPLWGLEQFF.

The chain combines TRBV30 with TRBJ2-7, with 8 bases identical to TRBD2. Germline V lookup: CDR1 GTSNPN, CDR2 SVGIG (reference sequence). The CDR3 runs 14 residues. Unmatched junction bases numbered 6, after V lost 2 bases and J lost 3 bases. Written as DNA, the CDR3 is TGTGCCTGGAGTAGGGGACTAGTGGGCTACGAGCAGTACTTC. The encoded protein is CAWSRGLVGYEQYF.

Concerning this clone itself: Other DNA sequences from this sample encode an identical CDR3 as well. The gene calls are TRBV5-6 and TRBJ1-2; no definite D call. The CDR3 runs 14 residues. From germline, CDR1 is SGHDT and CDR2 YYEEEE. Deletions cut 0 bases from V and 1 base from J, with 7 bases between. Here the CDR3 DNA reads TGTGCCAGCAGCTTGGCGCCAGTTAACTATGGCTACACCTTC. It translates to CASSLAPVNYGYTF.